This record concerns one TCR beta chain sequence. This sample is part of a study of blood T cell repertoires in COVID-19. In the original workflow: Counts of nucleated cells, estimated from reference gene primer amplification, were obtained. Only in-frame clones appear in the TCRdb table, and some are missing; sequencing was by immunoSEQ multiplex PCR. Clonal size and the V and J genes are those of that table, whereas D and trimming came from the DNA. The repertoire consists of roughly 220,000 clones, with roughly 84% occurring once and the leading ten covering more than 4.5%. The CDR3 spans 13 residues. CDR1 and CDR2 (germline): MNHEY, SVGAGI. V lost 7 bases to trimming and J lost 4 bases, with 12 bases between them.

The chain combines TRBV6-5 with TRBJ2-3; perhaps TRBD2 as D (6 bases). The source of this sequence is a woman aged 60-75 years who had recovered from COVID-19. Sequencing used peripheral blood. The CDR3: CASNAGWADTQYF. The CDR3 coding sequence is TGTGCCAGCAACGCGGGGTGGGCAGATACGCAGTATTTT.